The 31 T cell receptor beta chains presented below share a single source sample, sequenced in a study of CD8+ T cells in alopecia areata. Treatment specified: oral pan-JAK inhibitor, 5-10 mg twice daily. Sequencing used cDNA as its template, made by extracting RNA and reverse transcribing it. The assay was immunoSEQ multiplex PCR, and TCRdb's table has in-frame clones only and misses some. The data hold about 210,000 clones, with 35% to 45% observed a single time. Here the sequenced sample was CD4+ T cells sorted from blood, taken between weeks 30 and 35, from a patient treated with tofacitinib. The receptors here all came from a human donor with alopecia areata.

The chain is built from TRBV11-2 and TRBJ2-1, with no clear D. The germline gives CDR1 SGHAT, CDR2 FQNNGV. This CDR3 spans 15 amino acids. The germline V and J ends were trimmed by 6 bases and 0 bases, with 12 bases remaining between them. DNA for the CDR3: TGTGCCAGCAGTTCGGTTATTAGCTCCTACAATGAGCAGTTCTTC. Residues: CASSSVISSYNEQFF. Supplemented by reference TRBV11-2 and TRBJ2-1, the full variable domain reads EAGVAQSPRYKIIEKRQSVAFWCNPISGHATLYWYQQILGQGPKLLIQFQNNGVVDDSQLPKDRFSAERLKGVDSTLKIQPAKLEDSAVYLCASSSVISSYNEQFFGPGTRLTVL.

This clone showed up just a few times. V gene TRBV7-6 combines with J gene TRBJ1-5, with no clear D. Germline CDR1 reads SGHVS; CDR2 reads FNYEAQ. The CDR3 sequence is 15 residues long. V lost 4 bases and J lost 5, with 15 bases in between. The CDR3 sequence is CASSSRGYEDQPQHF. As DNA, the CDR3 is TGTGCCAGCAGCTCTAGAGGGTACGAGGATCAGCCCCAGCATTTT.

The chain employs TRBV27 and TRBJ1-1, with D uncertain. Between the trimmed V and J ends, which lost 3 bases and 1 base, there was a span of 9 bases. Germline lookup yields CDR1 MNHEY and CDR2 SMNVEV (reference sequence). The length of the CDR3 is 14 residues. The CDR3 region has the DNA TGTGCCAGCAGTTTCCGAGACGGGAACACTGAAGCTTTCTTT. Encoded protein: CASSFRDGNTEAFF.

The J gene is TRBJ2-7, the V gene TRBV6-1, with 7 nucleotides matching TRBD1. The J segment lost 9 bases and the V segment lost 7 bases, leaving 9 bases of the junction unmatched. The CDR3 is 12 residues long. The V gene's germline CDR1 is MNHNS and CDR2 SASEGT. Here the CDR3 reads CASKGDSGLQYF. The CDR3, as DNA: TGTGCCAGCAAGGGGGACAGTGGTCTGCAGTACTTC.

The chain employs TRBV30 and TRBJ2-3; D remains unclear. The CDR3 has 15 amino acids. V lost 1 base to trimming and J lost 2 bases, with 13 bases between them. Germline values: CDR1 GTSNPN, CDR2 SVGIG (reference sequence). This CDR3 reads CAWSAGSGTTDTQYF. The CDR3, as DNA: TGTGCCTGGAGTGCAGGCAGTGGAACCACAGATACGCAGTATTTT.

The CDR3 loop reads CAITPQGVISTDTQYF. The CDR3 DNA reads TGTGCCATCACCCCCCAAGGCGTAATTAGCACAGATACGCAGTATTTT. The genes are TRBV10-3 and TRBJ2-3; no definite D call. Trimming cost V 7 bases and J 0 bases, with 17 bases left between them. This CDR3 contains 16 residues. The germline CDR1 and CDR2 sequences are ENHRY and SYGVKD.

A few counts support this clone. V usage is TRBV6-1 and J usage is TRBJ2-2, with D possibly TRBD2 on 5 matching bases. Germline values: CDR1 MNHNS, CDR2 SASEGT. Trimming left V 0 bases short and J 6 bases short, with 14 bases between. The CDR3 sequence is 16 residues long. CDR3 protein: CASSEASLGVSGELFF. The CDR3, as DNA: TGTGCCAGCAGTGAAGCGTCCCTCGGGGTTTCCGGGGAGCTGTTTTTT.

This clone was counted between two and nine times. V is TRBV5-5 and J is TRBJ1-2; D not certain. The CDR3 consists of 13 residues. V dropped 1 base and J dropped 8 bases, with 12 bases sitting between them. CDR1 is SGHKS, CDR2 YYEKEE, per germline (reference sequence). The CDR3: CASSLQEAWGYTF. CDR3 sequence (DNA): TGTGCCAGCAGCTTGCAAGAGGCGTGGGGCTACACCTTC.

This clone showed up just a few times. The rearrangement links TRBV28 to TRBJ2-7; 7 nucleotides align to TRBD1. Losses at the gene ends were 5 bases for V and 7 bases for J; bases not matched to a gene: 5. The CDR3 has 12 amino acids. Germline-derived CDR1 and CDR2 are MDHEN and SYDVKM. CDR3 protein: CASSEDRREQYF. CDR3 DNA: TGTGCCAGCAGTGAGGACAGGCGTGAGCAGTACTTC.

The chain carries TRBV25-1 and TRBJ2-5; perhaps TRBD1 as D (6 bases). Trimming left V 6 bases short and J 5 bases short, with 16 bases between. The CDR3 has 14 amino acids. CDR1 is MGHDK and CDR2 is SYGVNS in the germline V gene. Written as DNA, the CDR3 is TGTGCCAGCAGGGGGGCCTTTGCTGGGGAGACCCAGTACTTC. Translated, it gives CASRGAFAGETQYF.

As DNA, the CDR3 is TGTGCCAGCAGCTTAGTCCCCGGCAGGGAAGGTTATGGCTACACCTTC. Translating gives CASSLVPGREGYGYTF. The chain uses TRBV5-6 and TRBJ1-2, with D tentatively TRBD1 (5 bases). V lost 2 bases to trimming and J lost 5 bases, with 19 bases between them. The CDR3 has 16 residues. Germline loops: CDR1 SGHDT, CDR2 YYEEEE.

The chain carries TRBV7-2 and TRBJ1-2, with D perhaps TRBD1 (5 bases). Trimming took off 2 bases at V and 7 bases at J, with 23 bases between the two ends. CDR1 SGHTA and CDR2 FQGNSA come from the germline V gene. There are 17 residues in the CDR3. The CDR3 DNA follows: TGTGCCAGCAGCTTAACGGCATCGGGGACGGCCTTTTCTGGCTACACCTTC. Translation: CASSLTASGTAFSGYTF.

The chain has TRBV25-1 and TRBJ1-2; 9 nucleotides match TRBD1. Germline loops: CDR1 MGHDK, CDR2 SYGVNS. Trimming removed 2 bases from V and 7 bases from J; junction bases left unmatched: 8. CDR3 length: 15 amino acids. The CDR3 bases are TGTGCCAGCAGTGAAATAGGGACAGGGATCAGTGGCTACACCTTC. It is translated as CASSEIGTGISGYTF.

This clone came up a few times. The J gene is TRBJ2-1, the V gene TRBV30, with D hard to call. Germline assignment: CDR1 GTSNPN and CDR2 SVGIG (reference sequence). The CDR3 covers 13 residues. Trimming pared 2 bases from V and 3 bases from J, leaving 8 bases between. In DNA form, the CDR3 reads TGTGCCTGGAGTCTACAGAGCTACAATGAGCAGTTCTTC. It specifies CAWSLQSYNEQFF.

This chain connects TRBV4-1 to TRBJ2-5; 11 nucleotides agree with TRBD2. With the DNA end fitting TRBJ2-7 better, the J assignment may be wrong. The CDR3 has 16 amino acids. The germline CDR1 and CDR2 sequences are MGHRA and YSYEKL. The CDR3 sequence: CASSQEVLAGVYEQYF. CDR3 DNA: TGCGCCAGCAGCCAAGAGGTACTAGCGGGAGTCTACGAGCAGTACTTC.

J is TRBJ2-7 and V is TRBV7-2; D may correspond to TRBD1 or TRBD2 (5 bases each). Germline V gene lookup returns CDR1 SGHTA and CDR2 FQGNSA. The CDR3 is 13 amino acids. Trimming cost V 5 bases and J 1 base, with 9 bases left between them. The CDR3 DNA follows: TGTGCCAGCAGCACTAGACAGTCCTACGAGCAGTACTTC. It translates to CASSTRQSYEQYF.

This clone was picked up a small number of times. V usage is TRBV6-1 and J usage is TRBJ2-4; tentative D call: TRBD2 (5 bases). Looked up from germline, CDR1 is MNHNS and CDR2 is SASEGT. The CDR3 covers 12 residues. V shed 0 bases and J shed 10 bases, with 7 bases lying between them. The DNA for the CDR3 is TGTGCCAGCAGTGAAGCGAGGGAGATTCAGTACTTC. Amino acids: CASSEAREIQYF.

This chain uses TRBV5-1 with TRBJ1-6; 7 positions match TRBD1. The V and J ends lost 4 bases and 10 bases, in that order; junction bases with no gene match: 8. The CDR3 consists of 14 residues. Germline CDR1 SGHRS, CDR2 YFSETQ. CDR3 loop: CASSPDRVWSPLHF. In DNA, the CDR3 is TGCGCCAGCAGCCCTGACAGGGTTTGGTCACCCCTCCACTTT. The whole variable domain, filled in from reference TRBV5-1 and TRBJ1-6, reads KAGVTQTPRYLIKTRGQQVTLSCSPISGHRSVSWYQQTPGQGLQFLFEYFSETQRNKGNFPGRFSGRQFSNSRSEMNVSTLELGDSALYLCASSPDRVWSPLHFGNGTRLTVT.

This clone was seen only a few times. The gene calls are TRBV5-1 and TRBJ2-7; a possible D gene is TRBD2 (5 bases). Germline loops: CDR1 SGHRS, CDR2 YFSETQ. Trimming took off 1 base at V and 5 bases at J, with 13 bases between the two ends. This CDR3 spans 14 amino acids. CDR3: CASSLFSGKDEQYF. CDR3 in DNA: TGCGCCAGCAGCTTGTTCTCGGGGAAGGACGAGCAGTACTTC.

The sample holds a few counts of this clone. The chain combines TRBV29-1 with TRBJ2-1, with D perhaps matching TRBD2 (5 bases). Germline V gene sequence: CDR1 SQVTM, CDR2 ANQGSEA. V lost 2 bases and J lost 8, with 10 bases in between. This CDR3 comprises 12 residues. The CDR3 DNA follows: TGCAGCGTTGAACAGGCGCGGGATGAGCAGTTCTTC. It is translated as CSVEQARDEQFF.

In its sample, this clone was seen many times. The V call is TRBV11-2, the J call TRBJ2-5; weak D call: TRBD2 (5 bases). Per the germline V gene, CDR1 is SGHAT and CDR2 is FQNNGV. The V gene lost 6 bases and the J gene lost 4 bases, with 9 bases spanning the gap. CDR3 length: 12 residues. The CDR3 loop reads CASREAGETQYF. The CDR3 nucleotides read TGTGCCAGCAGGGAGGCGGGAGAGACCCAGTACTTC.

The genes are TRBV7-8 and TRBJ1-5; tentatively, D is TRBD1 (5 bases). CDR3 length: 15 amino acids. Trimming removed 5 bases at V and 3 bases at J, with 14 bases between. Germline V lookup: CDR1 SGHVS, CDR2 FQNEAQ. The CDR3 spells CASSQAQGHNQPQHF. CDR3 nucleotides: TGTGCCAGCAGCCAAGCCCAGGGTCACAATCAGCCCCAGCATTTT.

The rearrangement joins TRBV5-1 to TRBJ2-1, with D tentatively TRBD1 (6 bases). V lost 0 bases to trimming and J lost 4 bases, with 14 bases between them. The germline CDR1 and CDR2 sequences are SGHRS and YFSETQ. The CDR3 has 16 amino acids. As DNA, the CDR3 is TGCGCCAGCAGCTTGGCGCAGGCCAGGGGTTACAATGAGCAGTTCTTC. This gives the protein CASSLAQARGYNEQFF.

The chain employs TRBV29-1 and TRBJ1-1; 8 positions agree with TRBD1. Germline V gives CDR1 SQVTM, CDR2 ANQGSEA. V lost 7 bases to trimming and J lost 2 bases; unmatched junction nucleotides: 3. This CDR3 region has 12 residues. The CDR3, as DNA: TGCAGCGCAGACAGGGGCAACACTGAAGCTTTCTTT. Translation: CSADRGNTEAFF.

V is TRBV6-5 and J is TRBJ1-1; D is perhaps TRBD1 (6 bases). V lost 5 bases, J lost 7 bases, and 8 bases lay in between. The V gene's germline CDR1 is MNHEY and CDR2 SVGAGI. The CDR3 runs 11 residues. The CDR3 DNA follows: TGTGCCAGCAGTCAGGGGAATGAAGCTTTCTTT. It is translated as CASSQGNEAFF.

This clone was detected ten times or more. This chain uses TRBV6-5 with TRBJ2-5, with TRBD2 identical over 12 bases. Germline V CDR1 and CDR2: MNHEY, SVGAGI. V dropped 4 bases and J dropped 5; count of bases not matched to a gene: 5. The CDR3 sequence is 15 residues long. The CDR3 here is CASSSSSGRAETQYF. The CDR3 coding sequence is TGTGCCAGCAGTTCCTCTAGCGGGAGGGCCGAGACCCAGTACTTC.

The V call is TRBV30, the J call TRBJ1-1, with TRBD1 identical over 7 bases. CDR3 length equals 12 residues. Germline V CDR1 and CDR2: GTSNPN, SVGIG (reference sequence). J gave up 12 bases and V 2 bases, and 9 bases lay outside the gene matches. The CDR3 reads CAWSSDRVRTFF. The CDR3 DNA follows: TGTGCCTGGAGTTCAGACAGGGTCAGGACTTTCTTT.

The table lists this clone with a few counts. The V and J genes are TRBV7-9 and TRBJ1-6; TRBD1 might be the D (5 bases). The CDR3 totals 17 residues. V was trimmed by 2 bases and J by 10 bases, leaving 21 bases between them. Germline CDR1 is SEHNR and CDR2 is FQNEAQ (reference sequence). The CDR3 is CASSLPPFEGAQSPLHF. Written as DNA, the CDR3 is TGTGCCAGCAGCTTACCGCCTTTCGAAGGGGCCCAATCACCCCTCCACTTT.

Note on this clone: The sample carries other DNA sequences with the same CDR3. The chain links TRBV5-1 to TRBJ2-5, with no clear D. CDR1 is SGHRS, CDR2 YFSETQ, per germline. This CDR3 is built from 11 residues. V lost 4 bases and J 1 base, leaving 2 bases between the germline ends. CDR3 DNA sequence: TGCGCCAGCAGCCTCCAAGAGACCCAGTACTTC. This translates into CASSLQETQYF.

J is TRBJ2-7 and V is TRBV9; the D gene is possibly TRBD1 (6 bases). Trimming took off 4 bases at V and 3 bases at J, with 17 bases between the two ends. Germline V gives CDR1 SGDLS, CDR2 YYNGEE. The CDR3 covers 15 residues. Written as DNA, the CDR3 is TGTGCCAGCAGCCCCTCTTGGACAGAGGGCTACGAGCAGTACTTC. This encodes CASSPSWTEGYEQYF.

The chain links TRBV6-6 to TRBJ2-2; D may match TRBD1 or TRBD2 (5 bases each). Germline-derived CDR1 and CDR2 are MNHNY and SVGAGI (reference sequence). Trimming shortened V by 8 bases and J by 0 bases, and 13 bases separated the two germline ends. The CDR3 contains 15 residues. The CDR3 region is CASRSGHTNTGELFF. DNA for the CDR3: TGTGCCAGCCGGTCGGGGCATACGAACACCGGGGAGCTGTTTTTT.